The rows below give T cell receptor beta chains drawn from one sample of a study of T cell repertoires in cytomegalovirus infection. Via MiXCR, TCRdb re-called the reads, giving one row per CDR3 protein. The data show fewer than 950,000 distinct CDR3 sequences, around a third seen once. The antigens of these receptors remain unknown. The source material was cultured CD8+ T cells from PBMCs, sampled from culture after CMV antigen stimulation. The receptors originated from a human donor in good health (CMV status not recorded). Some clones in this sample may be carry-over from other donors' samples. Each CDR3 is given with its conserved first and last residue. The order of the fields is V gene, J gene, CDR3 protein.

V gene: TRBV7-8
J gene: TRBJ2-1
CDR3 protein: CANSRDRGRNNEQFF

V gene: TRBV6-6
J gene: TRBJ2-1
CDR3 protein: CASSYSIMAERGLAGRGVNNEQFF

V gene: TRBV7-2
J gene: TRBJ1-2
CDR3 protein: CASSQSPGHFNYGYTF

V gene: TRBV12-3/TRBV12-4
J gene: TRBJ2-7
CDR3 protein: CASSHSYEQCF

V gene: TRBV7-9
J gene: TRBJ1-5
CDR3 protein: CASSLNRYQPQHF

V gene: TRBV27
J gene: TRBJ1-1
CDR3 protein: CASSFLDSTNTEAFF

V gene: TRBV19
J gene: TRBJ1-5
CDR3 protein: CASSDDSNQPQHF

V gene: TRBV20-1
J gene: TRBJ1-5
CDR3 protein: CSAREGSGVRNQPQHF

V gene: TRBV29-1
J gene: TRBJ1-2
CDR3 protein: CSVEQGRYGYTF

V gene: TRBV7-6
J gene: TRBJ2-1
CDR3 protein: CASSLEGSSYHNEQFF

V gene: TRBV4-1
J gene: TRBJ2-1
CDR3 protein: CASSPAAGAFSYNEQFF

V gene: TRBV19
J gene: TRBJ2-2
CDR3 protein: CASTPTGGSGELFF

V gene: TRBV4-1
J gene: TRBJ1-1
CDR3 protein: CASSQDVRGPKEAEAFF

V gene: TRBV12-3/TRBV12-4
J gene: TRBJ2-1
CDR3 protein: CASSLVRMGPYNEQFF

V gene: TRBV7-3
J gene: TRBJ1-1
CDR3 protein: CASSLVAPGAFF

V gene: TRBV6-1
J gene: TRBJ1-4
CDR3 protein: CASSEGDRVQKLFF

V gene: TRBV7-9
J gene: TRBJ2-5
CDR3 protein: CASGQEQETQYF

V gene: TRBV15
J gene: TRBJ2-7
CDR3 protein: CATSRDSPIRDREYEQYF

V gene: TRBV5-1
J gene: TRBJ1-3
CDR3 protein: CASSFPGASGNTIYF

V gene: TRBV6-5
J gene: TRBJ2-7
CDR3 protein: CASSYPASGGYEQYF

V gene: TRBV7-7
J gene: TRBJ2-1
CDR3 protein: CASSLGTGAFGEQFF

V gene: TRBV24-1
J gene: TRBJ2-7
CDR3 protein: CATSDSKSYEQYF

V gene: TRBV13
J gene: TRBJ1-1
CDR3 protein: CASSYRVTNTEAFF

V gene: TRBV7-8
J gene: TRBJ1-4
CDR3 protein: CASSPALRQGKGEKLFF

V gene: TRBV6-6
J gene: TRBJ2-5
CDR3 protein: CASAGTTPRETQYF

V gene: TRBV3-1
J gene: TRBJ2-2
CDR3 protein: CASSQAEVGGVDTGELFF

V gene: TRBV27
J gene: TRBJ1-1
CDR3 protein: CASKQGENTEAFF

V gene: TRBV7-2
J gene: TRBJ2-2
CDR3 protein: CASSSHALAGDHTGELFF

V gene: TRBV12-5
J gene: TRBJ1-1
CDR3 protein: CASGLGQKNTEAFF

V gene: TRBV10-3
J gene: TRBJ2-7
CDR3 protein: CAISEGTLADEQYF

V gene: TRBV6-1
J gene: TRBJ2-3
CDR3 protein: CASTSLAGSTDTQYF

V gene: TRBV7-9
J gene: TRBJ2-1
CDR3 protein: CASSFRTNDEQFF

V gene: TRBV4-1
J gene: TRBJ1-1
CDR3 protein: CASSQGQGSTEAFF

V gene: TRBV27
J gene: TRBJ2-5
CDR3 protein: CASKIFQGVRETQYF

V gene: TRBV7-9
J gene: TRBJ2-7
CDR3 protein: CASSTGQGVFYEQYF

V gene: TRBV6-6
J gene: TRBJ2-1
CDR3 protein: CATYAAWNQQFF

V gene: TRBV12-3/TRBV12-4
J gene: TRBJ1-3
CDR3 protein: CASSFGSGNTIYF

V gene: TRBV6-6
J gene: TRBJ2-1
CDR3 protein: CASSPRDLKGEQFF

V gene: TRBV9
J gene: TRBJ2-5
CDR3 protein: CASSQSGGNQETQYF

V gene: TRBV14
J gene: TRBJ2-7
CDR3 protein: CASSHLRYEQYF

V gene: TRBV7-6
J gene: TRBJ2-1
CDR3 protein: CASSLAGQGASEQFF

V gene: TRBV4-1
J gene: TRBJ1-5
CDR3 protein: CASSQGQGGQPQHF

V gene: TRBV6-1
J gene: TRBJ2-1
CDR3 protein: CASTGQGANEQFF

V gene: TRBV10-3
J gene: TRBJ2-4
CDR3 protein: CAISESQNRNGIQYF

V gene: TRBV7-9
J gene: TRBJ1-1
CDR3 protein: CASTRQGNTEAFF

V gene: TRBV9
J gene: TRBJ2-2
CDR3 protein: CASSVAGRGLNTGELFF

V gene: TRBV5-4
J gene: TRBJ2-1
CDR3 protein: CASSSTGSSYNEQFF

V gene: TRBV6-5
J gene: TRBJ1-1
CDR3 protein: CASITKGGTEAFF

V gene: TRBV7-8
J gene: TRBJ1-5
CDR3 protein: CASRQGGQPQHF

V gene: TRBV5-1
J gene: TRBJ1-3
CDR3 protein: CASRDWDSGNTIYF

V gene: TRBV13
J gene: TRBJ2-5
CDR3 protein: CASSSGDSETQYF

V gene: TRBV27
J gene: TRBJ1-3
CDR3 protein: CASSLYRGGGNTIYF

V gene: TRBV7-8
J gene: TRBJ1-3
CDR3 protein: CASSWGRGSGNTIYF

V gene: TRBV5-1
J gene: TRBJ2-1
CDR3 protein: CASSFAANNEQFF